This is a list of T cell receptor beta chains from one sample in a study of regulatory T cells in long-lasting Graves disease. TCRdb analysed the multiplex PCR reads with MiXCR anew, one entry per CDR3 protein. Counted here are about 470,000 distinct CDR3 sequences, about 17% occurring once; the ten biggest clones make up over 9%. The data also belong to a second study, concerning T cells in Graves' hyperthyroidism and ophthalmopathy.

The starting material was peripheral blood mononuclear cells (PBMCs), obtained at new diagnosis, from a patient treated with antithyroid drugs. The receptors come from a man between 35 and 55 years old with Graves disease. CDR3s include the opening cysteine and the closing phenylalanine or tryptophan. A D gene is named only where the DNA matches it firmly. Clone size is not always given. Where it is, it says once, few, many or a class for expanded clones.

TRBJ2-7 | . | TRBV20-1 | 17 | . | TGCAGTGCCCAGACCTCCATTATGGAGGGCCGGTTATACGAGCAGTACTTC | CSAQTSIMEGRLYEQYF
TRBJ2-6 | . | TRBV20-1 | 14 | many | TGCAGTGCCCGGGGGGCGTCTGGGGCCAACGTCCTGACTTTC | CSARGASGANVLTF
TRBJ2-3 | . | TRBV24-1 | 15 | . | TGTGCCACCAGCGCACATTGGGTCGCCGGCGATACGCAGTATTTT | CATSAHWVAGDTQYF
TRBJ2-7 | . | TRBV25-1 | 15 | few | TGTGCCAGCAGTGGGGGGGACTTTTGGGGTTCGGAGCAGTACTTC | CASSGGDFWGSEQYF
TRBJ2-3 | . | TRBV20-1 | 12 | many | TGCAGTGCGGGCAGGGGCCCAGATACGCAGTATTTT | CSAGRGPDTQYF
TRBJ2-5 | . | TRBV4-2 | 13 | few | TGTGCCAGCAGCCAAGCACTTGAAGAGACCCAGTACTTC | CASSQALEETQYF
TRBJ2-7 | . | TRBV20-1 | 11 | . | TGCAGTGCTCCGTTTCCGTCCGGGCAGTACTTC | CSAPFPSGQYF
TRBJ2-1 | TRBD2 | TRBV24-1 | 16 | many | TGTGCCACCAGTGATTCACTAGCGGGAGTAACGGGTGAGCAGTTCTTC | CATSDSLAGVTGEQFF
TRBJ1-1 | TRBD1 | TRBV10-1 | 15 | many | TGCGCCAGCAAGGACAGGGACATAATGAACACTGAAGCTTTCTTT | CASKDRDIMNTEAFF
TRBJ1-2 | TRBD1 | TRBV12-3/TRBV12-4 | 18 | many | TGTGCCAGCAGTTTAGTTTCTGGTTTGGGACAGACTAACTATGGCTACACCTTC | CASSLVSGLGQTNYGYTF
TRBJ1-2 | TRBD1 | TRBV2 | 12 | many | TGTGCCAGCAGCCAGGGGGCCCATGGCTACACCTTC | CASSQGAHGYTF
TRBJ2-5 | . | TRBV5-1 | 12 | few | TGCGCCAGCGGGAATACACAAGAGACCCAGTACTTC | CASGNTQETQYF
TRBJ2-3 | TRBD2 | TRBV20-1 | 14 | . | TGCAGTGCTAGTGGGACTAGCGGGAGTGATACGCAGTATTTT | CSASGTSGSDTQYF
TRBJ1-4 | TRBD1 | TRBV18 | 15 | many | TGTGCCAGCTCACCTCCGGGACAGCCTAATGAAAAACTGTTTTTT | CASSPPGQPNEKLFF
TRBJ2-7 | TRBD1 | TRBV28 | 16 | many | TGTGCCAGCAGTTCTACCCTCGGACAGGGAGTTAGGGAGCAGTACTTC | CASSSTLGQGVREQYF
TRBJ2-3 | TRBD2 | TRBV7-3 | 15 | many | TGTGCCAGCAGCCAGGGGACTAGCGGGCGCGATACGCAGTATTTT | CASSQGTSGRDTQYF
TRBJ2-7 | . | TRBV29-1 | 13 | . | TGCAGCGTTGAAGATACCAGATCCTACGAGCAGTACTTC | CSVEDTRSYEQYF
TRBJ2-1 | . | TRBV5-6 | 14 | many | TGTGCCAGCAGCTTTTTAGCCGAGTACAATGAGCAGTTCTTC | CASSFLAEYNEQFF
TRBJ2-2 | . | TRBV18 | 17 | . | TGTGCCAGCTCACCACCGGTCCAGAGAAGAAACACCGGGGAGCTGTTTTTT | CASSPPVQRRNTGELFF
TRBJ2-7 | . | TRBV6-1 | 11 | many | TGTGCCAGCATCGGGGGGCACGAGCAGTACTTC | CASIGGHEQYF
TRBJ2-2 | . | TRBV28 | 12 | many | TGTGCCAGCAGCAGGGTAACCGGGGAGCTGTTTTTT | CASSRVTGELFF
TRBJ2-1 | TRBD1 | TRBV3-1 | 13 | many | TGTGCCAGCAGCCAAGATGTGGACAGGGCGCAGTTCTTC | CASSQDVDRAQFF
TRBJ2-5 | TRBD2 | TRBV6-2/TRBV6-3 | 14 | many | TGTGCCAGCACCCTTAGCGGGAGAGGAGAGACCCAGTACTTC | CASTLSGRGETQYF
TRBJ2-1 | . | TRBV12-3/TRBV12-4 | 15 | many | TGTGCCAGCAGTTTTAGCACCACGGATAACAATGAGCAGTTCTTC | CASSFSTTDNNEQFF
TRBJ2-5 | . | TRBV13 | 15 | many | TGCGCCAGCAGCCCCGGGAAGCTATGGCAAGAGACCCAGTACTTC | CASSPGKLWQETQYF
TRBJ2-1 | . | TRBV5-8 | 14 | . | TGTGCCAGCAGACATAGGCAAGGTTTGAATGAGCAGTTCTTC | CASRHRQGLNEQFF
TRBJ2-7 | . | TRBV3-1 | 15 | few | TGTGCCAGCAGCCATGAACCCGGTTTTACCTACGAGCAGTACTTC | CASSHEPGFTYEQYF
TRBJ2-7 | TRBD1 | TRBV12-3/TRBV12-4 | 15 | many | TGTGCCAGCAGTTTCGAGGACAGGGGATCCTACGAGCAGTACTTC | CASSFEDRGSYEQYF
TRBJ2-1 | . | TRBV18 | 13 | many | TGTGCCAGCTCACCACCGATAGGCTCCCCTCAGTTCTTC | CASSPPIGSPQFF
TRBJ2-5 | . | TRBV9 | 14 | many | TGTGCCAGCAGCTCAGATGGACGCAAAGAGACCCAGTACTTC | CASSSDGRKETQYF
TRBJ2-5 | . | TRBV15 | 12 | many | TGTGCCACCAGTAGTATCAACGGGGACCAGTACTTC | CATSSINGDQYF
TRBJ2-7 | TRBD1 | TRBV18 | 13 | many | TGTGCCAGCTCACCGCGACAGGGTAGCGAGCAGTACTTC | CASSPRQGSEQYF
TRBJ1-5 | . | TRBV3-1 | 14 | many | TGTGCCAGCAGCCCCCCGGGGGCCAATCAGCCCCAGCATTTT | CASSPPGANQPQHF
TRBJ1-5 | . | TRBV10-3 | 14 | many | TGTGCCATCAGTGCGGGGGGTAGCAATCAGCCCCAGCATTTT | CAISAGGSNQPQHF
TRBJ2-7 | . | TRBV4-1 | 15 | many | TGCGCCAGCAGCCAAGATCGGACAGCAACCTACGAGCAGTACTTC | CASSQDRTATYEQYF
TRBJ2-3 | . | TRBV4-1 | 13 | . | TGCGCCAGCAGCCAAGAGCGTGACTCTCCGAGGTATTTT | CASSQERDSPRYF
TRBJ2-5 | . | TRBV28 | 14 | many | TGTGCCAGCAGTCTGGGGCTGGACCAAGAGACCCAGTACTTC | CASSLGLDQETQYF
TRBJ2-5 | TRBD2 | TRBV7-8 | 18 | many | TGTGCCAGCAGCTTAGTCCGGGCTAGCGGGAGGAGTTGGGGGACCCAGTACTTC | CASSLVRASGRSWGTQYF
TRBJ1-4 | TRBD1 | TRBV3-1 | 16 | few | TGTGCCAGCAGTCGAGGACAGGGTTCAACTAATGAAAAACTGTTTTTT | CASSRGQGSTNEKLFF
TRBJ2-7 | TRBD1 | TRBV7-9 | 14 | many | TGTGCCAGCAGCCCCCGACAGGGCAACTACGAGCAGTACTTC | CASSPRQGNYEQYF
TRBJ1-5 | . | TRBV5-1 | 13 | . | TGCGCCAGCAGCTTGGAAGTGGGGGCATCCCAGCATTTT | CASSLEVGASQHF